These 21 T cell receptor beta chains were all obtained from the same sample, sequenced in a study of beta chain features in type 1 diabetes. The investigators reverse transcribed all of the isolated RNA, so they sequenced expressed TCRB transcripts. Libraries were prepared by immunoSEQ multiplex PCR; TCRdb keeps only in-frame clonotypes and omits some of them. The sample has around 300,000 clones, around 7.8% seen once. Sequenced: central memory CD4+ T cells from blood. All receptors come from a woman between 18 and 29 years old in good health.

This clone was detected a few times. The V gene is TRBV15, the J gene TRBJ1-2; perhaps TRBD1 as D (5 bases). Germline values: CDR1 LNHNV, CDR2 YYDKDF (reference sequence). The CDR3 runs to 13 residues. V lost 5 bases to trimming and J lost 8 bases, with 15 bases between them. CDR3 DNA: TGTGCCACCAGCGCTTGGGGGAACTTCGGCTACACCTTC. Translating gives CATSAWGNFGYTF. Full variable domain (rest looked up from reference TRBV15 and TRBJ1-2): DAMVIQNPRYQVTQFGKPVTLSCSQTLNHNVMYWYQQKSSQAPKLLFHYYDKDFNNEADTPDNFQSRRPNTSFCFLDIRSPGLGDTAMYLCATSAWGNFGYTFGSGTRLTVV.

The chain combines TRBV30 with TRBJ2-3; no clear D gene. The germline gives CDR1 GTSNPN, CDR2 SVGIG (reference sequence). The CDR3 has 15 residues. V was pared by 0 bases and J by 0 bases, with 10 bases between. The CDR3 here is CAWSVRSASTDTQYF. The DNA for the CDR3 is TGTGCCTGGAGTGTAAGGAGTGCTAGCACAGATACGCAGTATTTT. Based on the CDR3 plus reference TRBV30 and TRBJ2-3, the full variable domain is SQTIHQWPATLVQPVGSPLSLECTVEGTSNPNLYWYRQAAGRGLQLLFYSVGIGQISSEVPQNLSASRPQDRQFILSSKKLLLSDSGFYLCAWSVRSASTDTQYFGPGTRLTVL.

This clone was detected only a few times. The rearrangement links TRBV7-2 to TRBJ2-7; no clear D gene. Trimming took off 5 bases at V and 4 bases at J, with 15 bases between the two ends. Germline V gene data show CDR1 as SGHTA and CDR2 as FQGNSA. The CDR3 spans 14 residues. The CDR3 bases are TGTGCCAGCAGCCCCGCCAGGAGCCTTTACGAGCAGTACTTC. Amino acid sequence: CASSPARSLYEQYF.

The chain is built from TRBV5-1 and TRBJ2-2, with D hard to call. V lost 1 base, J lost 2 bases, and 15 bases lay in between. The length of the CDR3 is 17 residues. CDR1 and CDR2 (germline): SGHRS, YFSETQ. In DNA form, the CDR3 reads TGCGCCAGCAGCTTGAAAGTCGCAGGTTTTAACACCGGGGAGCTGTTTTTT. Translated, it gives CASSLKVAGFNTGELFF.

V and J are TRBV9 and TRBJ2-4; 7 bases line up with TRBD2. The CDR3 is 16 residues long. With V trimmed by 0 bases and J by 6 bases, 9 bases remained unmatched. The germline CDR1 and CDR2 sequences are SGDLS and YYNGEE. DNA of the CDR3: TGTGCCAGCAGCGTAGAGGCCGCGGGAGCGGGAAACATTCAGTACTTC. It specifies CASSVEAAGAGNIQYF.

This clone was counted between two and nine times. The gene calls are TRBV19 and TRBJ2-5, with TRBD1 matching 7 bases. This CDR3 has 13 amino acids. J was trimmed by 1 base and V by 5 bases; bases with no gene match: 1. The germline gives CDR1 LNHDA, CDR2 SQIVND (reference sequence). CDR3 region: CASSDRVQETQYF. CDR3 in DNA: TGTGCCAGTAGTGACAGGGTCCAAGAGACCCAGTACTTC.

The chain has TRBV9 and TRBJ2-1; 13 positions match TRBD2. Trimming at V came to 2 bases and at J to 7 bases, leaving 6 bases not matched to a gene. The CDR3 covers 16 residues. Looked up from germline, CDR1 is SGDLS and CDR2 is YYNGEE. CDR3 region: CASSVRLAGGLNEQFF. As DNA, the CDR3 is TGTGCCAGCAGCGTGAGACTAGCGGGGGGCCTTAATGAGCAGTTCTTC.

This clone was seen only a few times. The J gene is TRBJ1-1, the V gene TRBV25-1; 7 bases match TRBD1. J gave up 3 bases and V 9 bases, and 7 bases lay outside the gene matches. This CDR3 comprises 13 residues. Per the germline V gene, CDR1 is MGHDK and CDR2 is SYGVNS. CDR3 amino acids: CASKRGRDTEAFF. In DNA form, the CDR3 reads TGTGCCAGTAAGAGGGGGCGCGACACTGAAGCTTTCTTT.

This clone has ten or more counts. This chain joins TRBV5-1 and TRBJ1-3; no firm D call. This CDR3 contains 14 residues. V was clipped by 4 bases and J by 0 bases, with 8 bases between them. Germline CDR1 reads SGHRS; CDR2 reads YFSETQ. The CDR3 DNA reads TGCGCCAGCAGCACATCAAGCTCTGGAAACACCATATATTTT. This translates into CASSTSSSGNTIYF.

The sample holds many counts of this clone. This rearrangement joins TRBV29-1 to TRBJ2-3; D unresolved. The CDR3 has 14 amino acids. The V end lost 4 bases, the J end lost 4 bases, and 15 bases lay between the germline ends. Germline CDR1 is SQVTM and CDR2 is ANQGSEA. The CDR3 reads CSVVPPTGADTQYF. The CDR3 coding sequence is TGCAGCGTTGTCCCGCCCACCGGAGCAGATACGCAGTATTTT.

The chain recombines TRBV29-1 with TRBJ1-6; D unclear. This CDR3 is built from 14 residues. V lost 1 base to trimming and J lost 9 bases, with 13 bases between them. CDR1 is SQVTM and CDR2 is ANQGSEA in the germline V gene. The CDR3 reads CSVEVAGRGSPLHF. CDR3 DNA: TGCAGCGTTGAAGTAGCCGGGCGTGGTTCACCCCTCCACTTT.

The chain recombines TRBV5-4 with TRBJ1-1; D call uncertain. The germline V gene encodes CDR1 SGHNT and CDR2 YYREEE (reference sequence). V was trimmed by 4 bases and J by 0 bases, leaving 19 bases between them. The CDR3 runs to 17 residues. CDR3 protein: CASSHRGGRGMNTEAFF. Here the CDR3 DNA reads TGTGCCAGCAGCCACCGGGGTGGACGGGGAATGAACACTGAAGCTTTCTTT. Filled out from reference TRBV5-4 and TRBJ1-1, the complete variable domain reads ETGVTQSPTHLIKTRGQQVTLRCSSQSGHNTVSWYQQALGQGPQFIFQYYREEENGRGNFPPRFSGLQFPNYSSELNVNALELDDSALYLCASSHRGGRGMNTEAFFGQGTRLTVV.

This clone has a count of ten or more. This sample also contains other DNA sequences that code for the same CDR3. The gene calls are TRBV27 and TRBJ1-5, with a weak D call TRBD1 (5 bases). Germline CDR1 reads MNHEY; CDR2 reads SMNVEV (reference sequence). The CDR3 is 13 residues long. V lost 5 bases, J lost 6 bases, and 11 bases lay in between. In nucleotides, the CDR3 is TGTGCCAGCAGTCCGCCGGGGGGTCAGCCCCAGCATTTT. This codes for CASSPPGGQPQHF.

This sequence joins TRBV11-2 and TRBJ2-5; 9 nucleotides agree with TRBD1. CDR1 is SGHAT and CDR2 is FQNNGV in the germline V gene. This CDR3 comprises 13 residues. The junction had 6 bases not matched to a gene; V was cut back by 8 bases and J by 5 bases. CDR3: CASAQGARETQYF. In DNA form, the CDR3 reads TGTGCCAGCGCACAGGGGGCGCGGGAGACCCAGTACTTC.

This rearrangement joins TRBV7-2 to TRBJ1-2; no clear D. This CDR3 comprises 14 residues. Germline CDR1 SGHTA, CDR2 FQGNSA. Deletions cut 0 bases from V and 5 bases from J, with 10 bases between. The CDR3 DNA reads TGTGCCAGCAGCTTAGCGATGCTTGGGTATGGCTACACCTTC. Its protein is CASSLAMLGYGYTF.

This clone was counted once. The chain combines TRBV2 with TRBJ2-3; D perhaps matches TRBD1 (6 bases). Germline V lookup: CDR1 SNHLY, CDR2 FYNNEI. The V gene lost 7 bases and the J gene lost 2 bases, with 10 bases spanning the gap. CDR3 length: 13 residues. CDR3 amino acids: CASTWTDTDTQYF. The CDR3 region has the DNA TGTGCCAGCACTTGGACAGACACAGATACGCAGTATTTT.

This clone was seen only a few times. The rearrangement links TRBV6-1 to TRBJ2-3; D gene uncertain. This CDR3 has 12 residues. CDR1 MNHNS and CDR2 SASEGT come from the germline V gene. V was pared by 3 bases and J by 6 bases, with 7 bases between. DNA for the CDR3: TGTGCCAGCAGTGATCCGTGGGATACGCAGTATTTT. Translation: CASSDPWDTQYF.

J is TRBJ2-7 and V is TRBV11-3; perhaps TRBD1 as D (5 bases). The length of the CDR3 is 14 residues. Germline values: CDR1 SGHNT, CDR2 YENEEA. V shed 2 bases and J shed 5 bases, with 13 bases lying between them. The CDR3: CASSLFGRADEQYF. The CDR3 nucleotides read TGTGCCAGCAGCTTATTCGGCAGGGCGGACGAGCAGTACTTC. Combining the CDR3 with reference TRBV11-3 and TRBJ2-7 gives the whole variable domain EAGVVQSPRYKIIEKKQPVAFWCNPISGHNTLYWYLQNLGQGPELLIRYENEEAVDDSQLPKDRFSAERLKGVDSTLKIQPAELGDSAVYLCASSLFGRADEQYFGPGTRLTVT.

The V call is TRBV11-2, the J call TRBJ2-3; D not resolved. The germline V gene has CDR1 SGHAT and CDR2 FQNNGV. Trimming cost V 5 bases and J 5 bases, with 8 bases left between them. There are 12 residues in the CDR3. The chain's CDR3 is CASSALGDTQYF. Written as DNA, the CDR3 is TGTGCCAGCAGCGCACTCGGAGATACGCAGTATTTT.

The table lists this clone with many counts. Distinct nucleotide sequences in the sample also encode this CDR3. The chain is built from TRBV6-6 and TRBJ1-2; 7 positions agree with TRBD1. Germline V lookup: CDR1 MNHNY, CDR2 SVGAGI (reference sequence). J gave up 3 bases and V 4 bases, and 2 bases lay outside the gene matches. CDR3 size: 13 residues. Here the CDR3 DNA reads TGTGCCAGCAGTTCCACAGGGGACTATGGCTACACCTTC. It encodes CASSSTGDYGYTF.

This clone was counted only a few times. The chain is built from TRBV28 and TRBJ2-5; 7 bases line up with TRBD1. Germline loops: CDR1 MDHEN, CDR2 SYDVKM. V trimming: 4 bases; J trimming: 3 bases; junction bases outside the gene matches: 5. The CDR3 consists of 14 residues. This CDR3 is CASSSAQGEETQYF. In nucleotides, the CDR3 is TGTGCCAGCAGTTCAGCTCAGGGGGAAGAGACCCAGTACTTC. Full variable domain (rest looked up from reference TRBV28 and TRBJ2-5): DVKVTQSSRYLVKRTGEKVFLECVQDMDHENMFWYRQDPGLGLRLIYFSYDVKMKEKGDIPEGYSVSREKKERFSLILESASTNQTSMYLCASSSAQGEETQYFGPGTRLLVL.